The 3 T cell receptor beta chains reported below all come from one sample, sequenced in a study of blood T cell repertoires in COVID-19. TCRdb keeps only in-frame clones here, not all; method: immunoSEQ multiplex PCR. Here the sample spans about 160,000 clones, just under 95% being singletons. Sequenced input: peripheral blood. The source of these receptors is a woman between 45 and 60 years old with acute or convalescent COVID-19.

The chain recombines TRBV9 with TRBJ2-5, with TRBD1 as a possible D gene (6 bases). Trimming stripped 3 bases from V and 3 bases from J, with 12 bases between. Looked up from germline, CDR1 is SGDLS and CDR2 is YYNGEE. This CDR3 region has 14 residues. CDR3 DNA: TGTGCCAGCAGCGGAGGGGGTGGGAAAGAGACCCAGTACTTC. Translation gives CASSGGGGKETQYF.

This chain joins TRBV7-3 and TRBJ2-3, with TRBD2 matching over 7 bases. Germline trimming cut 4 bases from V and 4 bases from J; bases unmatched to any gene: 5. The germline CDR1 and CDR2 sequences are SGHTA and FQGTGA. There are 14 residues in the CDR3. Here the CDR3 reads CASSSTSFSDTQYF. CDR3 DNA sequence: TGTGCCAGCAGCTCGACTAGCTTTTCAGATACGCAGTATTTT.

The genes are TRBV7-9 and TRBJ1-4; tentative D call: TRBD1 (5 bases). The ends were cut back, 5 bases at V and 7 bases at J, with 11 bases in the middle. CDR1 is SEHNR, CDR2 FQNEAQ, per germline (reference sequence). The CDR3 extends over 13 amino acids. The CDR3 DNA follows: TGTGCCAGCAGCATCGACAGTTTTGAAAAACTGTTTTTT. Protein sequence: CASSIDSFEKLFF.